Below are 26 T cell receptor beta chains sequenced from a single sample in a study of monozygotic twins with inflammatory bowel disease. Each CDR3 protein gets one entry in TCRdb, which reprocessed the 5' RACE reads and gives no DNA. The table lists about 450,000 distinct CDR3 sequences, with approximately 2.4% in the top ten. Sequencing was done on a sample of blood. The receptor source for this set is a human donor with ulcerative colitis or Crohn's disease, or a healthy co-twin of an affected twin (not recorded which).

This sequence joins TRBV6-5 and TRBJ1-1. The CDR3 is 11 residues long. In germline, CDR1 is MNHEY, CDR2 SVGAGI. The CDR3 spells CASSHRAEAFF.

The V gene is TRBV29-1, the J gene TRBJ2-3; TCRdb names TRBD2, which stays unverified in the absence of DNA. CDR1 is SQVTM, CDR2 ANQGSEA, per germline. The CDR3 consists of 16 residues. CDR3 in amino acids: CSVPRLAGGPTDTQYF.

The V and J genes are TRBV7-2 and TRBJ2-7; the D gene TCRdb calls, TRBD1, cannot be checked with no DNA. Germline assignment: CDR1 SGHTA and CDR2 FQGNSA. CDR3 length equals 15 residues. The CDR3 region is CASSLGRGRNYEQYF.

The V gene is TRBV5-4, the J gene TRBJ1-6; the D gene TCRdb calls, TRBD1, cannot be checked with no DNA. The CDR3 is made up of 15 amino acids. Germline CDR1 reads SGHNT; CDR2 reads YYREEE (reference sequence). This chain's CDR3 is CASSRDRGPNSPLHF.

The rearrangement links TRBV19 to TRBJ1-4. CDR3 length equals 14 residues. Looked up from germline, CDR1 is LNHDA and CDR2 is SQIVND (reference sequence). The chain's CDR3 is CASSIRRGREKLFF.

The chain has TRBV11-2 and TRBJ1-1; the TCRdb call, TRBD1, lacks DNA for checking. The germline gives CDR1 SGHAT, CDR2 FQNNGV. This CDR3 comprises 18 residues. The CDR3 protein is CASSLVGDLKKRDTEAFF. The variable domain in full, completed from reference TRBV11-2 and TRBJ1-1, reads EAGVAQSPRYKIIEKRQSVAFWCNPISGHATLYWYQQILGQGPKLLIQFQNNGVVDDSQLPKDRFSAERLKGVDSTLKIQPAKLEDSAVYLCASSLVGDLKKRDTEAFFGQGTRLTVV.

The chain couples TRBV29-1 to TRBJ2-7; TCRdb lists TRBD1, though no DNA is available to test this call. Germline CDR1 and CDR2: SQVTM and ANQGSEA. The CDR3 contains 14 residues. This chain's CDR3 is CSVEDTAGAYEQYF.

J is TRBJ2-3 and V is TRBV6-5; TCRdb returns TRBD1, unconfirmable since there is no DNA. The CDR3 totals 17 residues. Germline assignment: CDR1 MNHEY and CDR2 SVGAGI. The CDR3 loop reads CASSWTGDPHGTDTQYF.

The CDR3 protein is CASSDRLPGGRPDTQYF. The V and J genes are TRBV6-1 and TRBJ2-3; as DNA is missing, the TRBD2 call by TCRdb cannot be tested. The CDR3 extends over 17 amino acids. Germline assignment: CDR1 MNHNS and CDR2 SASEGT.

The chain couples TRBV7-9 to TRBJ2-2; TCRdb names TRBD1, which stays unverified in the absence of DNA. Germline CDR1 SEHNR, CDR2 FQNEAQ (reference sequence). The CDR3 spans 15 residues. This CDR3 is CASSTPGAGTGELFF.

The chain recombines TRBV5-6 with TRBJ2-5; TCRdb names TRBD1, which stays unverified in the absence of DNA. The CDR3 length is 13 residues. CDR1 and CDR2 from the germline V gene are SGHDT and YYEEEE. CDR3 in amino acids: CASSSGVQETQYF.

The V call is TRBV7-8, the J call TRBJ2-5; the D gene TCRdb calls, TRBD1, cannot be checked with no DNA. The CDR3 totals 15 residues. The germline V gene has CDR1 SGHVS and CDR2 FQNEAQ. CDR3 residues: CASTLAGRETETQYF.

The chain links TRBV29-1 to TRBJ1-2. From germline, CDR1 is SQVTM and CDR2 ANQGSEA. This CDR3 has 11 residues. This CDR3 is CSVGGGRGYTF.

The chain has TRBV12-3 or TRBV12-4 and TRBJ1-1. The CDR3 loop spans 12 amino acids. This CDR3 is CASKGRYTEAFF.

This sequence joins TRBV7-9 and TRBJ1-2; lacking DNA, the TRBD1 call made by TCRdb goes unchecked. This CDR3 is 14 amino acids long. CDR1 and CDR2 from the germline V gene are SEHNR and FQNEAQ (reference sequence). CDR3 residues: CASGRQGEYYGYTF.

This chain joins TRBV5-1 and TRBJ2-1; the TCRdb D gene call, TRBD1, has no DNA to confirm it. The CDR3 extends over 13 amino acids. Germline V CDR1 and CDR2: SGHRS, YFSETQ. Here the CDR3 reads CASSLVGEREQFF.

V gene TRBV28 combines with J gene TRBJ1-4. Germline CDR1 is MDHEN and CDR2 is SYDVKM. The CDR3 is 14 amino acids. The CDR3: CASSPVGTNEKLFF.

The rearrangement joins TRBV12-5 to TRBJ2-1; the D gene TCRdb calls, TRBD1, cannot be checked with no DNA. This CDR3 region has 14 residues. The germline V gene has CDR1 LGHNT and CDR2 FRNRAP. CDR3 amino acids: CASGLAGTDNEQFF.

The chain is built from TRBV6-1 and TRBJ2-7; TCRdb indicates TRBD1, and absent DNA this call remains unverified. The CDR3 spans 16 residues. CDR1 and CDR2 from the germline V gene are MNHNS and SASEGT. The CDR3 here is CASRLRTGGGYYEQYF.

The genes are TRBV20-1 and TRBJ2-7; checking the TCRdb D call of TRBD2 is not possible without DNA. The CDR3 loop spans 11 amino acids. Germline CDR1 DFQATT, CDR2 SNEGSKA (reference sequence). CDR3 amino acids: CSGYWEYEQYF.

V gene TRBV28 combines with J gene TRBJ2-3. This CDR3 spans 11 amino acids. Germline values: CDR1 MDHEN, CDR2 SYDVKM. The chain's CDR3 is CASNDEDTQYF. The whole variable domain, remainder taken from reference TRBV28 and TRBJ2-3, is DVKVTQSSRYLVKRTGEKVFLECVQDMDHENMFWYRQDPGLGLRLIYFSYDVKMKEKGDIPEGYSVSREKKERFSLILESASTNQTSMYLCASNDEDTQYFGPGTRLTVL.

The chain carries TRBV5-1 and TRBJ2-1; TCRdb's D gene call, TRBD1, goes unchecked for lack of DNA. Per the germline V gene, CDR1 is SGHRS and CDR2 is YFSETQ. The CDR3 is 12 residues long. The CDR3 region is CASTGLGDEQFF. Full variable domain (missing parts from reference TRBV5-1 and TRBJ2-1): KAGVTQTPRYLIKTRGQQVTLSCSPISGHRSVSWYQQTPGQGLQFLFEYFSETQRNKGNFPGRFSGRQFSNSRSEMNVSTLELGDSALYLCASTGLGDEQFFGPGTRLTVL.

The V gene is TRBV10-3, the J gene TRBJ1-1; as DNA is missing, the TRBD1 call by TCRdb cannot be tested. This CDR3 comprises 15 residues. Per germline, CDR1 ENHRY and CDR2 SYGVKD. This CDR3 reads CAISELKGMNTEAFF.

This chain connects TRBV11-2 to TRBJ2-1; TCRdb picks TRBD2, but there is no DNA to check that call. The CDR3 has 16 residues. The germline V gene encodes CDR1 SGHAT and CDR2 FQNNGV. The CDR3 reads CASSFTAGLSYNEQFF.

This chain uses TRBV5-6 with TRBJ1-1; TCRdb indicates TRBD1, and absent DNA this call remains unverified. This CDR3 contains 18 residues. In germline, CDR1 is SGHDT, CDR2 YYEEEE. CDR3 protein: CASSFPDRVPIMNTEAFF. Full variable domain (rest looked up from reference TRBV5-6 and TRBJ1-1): DAGVTQSPTHLIKTRGQQVTLRCSPKSGHDTVSWYQQALGQGPQFIFQYYEEEERQRGNFPDRFSGHQFPNYSSELNVNALLLGDSALYLCASSFPDRVPIMNTEAFFGQGTRLTVV.

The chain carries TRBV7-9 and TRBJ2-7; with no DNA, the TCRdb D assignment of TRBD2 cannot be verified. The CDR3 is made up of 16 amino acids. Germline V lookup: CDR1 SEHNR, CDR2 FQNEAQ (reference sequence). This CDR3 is CASSPPGTSATYEQYF.